The 26 T cell receptor beta chains listed next were all sequenced from one sample in a study of cytomegalovirus exposure and HLA in healthy donors. Produced via immunoSEQ multiplex PCR; TCRdb's table is partial and in-frame only. The sample lists roughly 71,000 clones, less than 95% occurring once. Sequenced input: PBMCs. These receptors all stem from a woman under 30 in good health and CMV-seronegative.

This chain connects TRBV7-9 to TRBJ2-3; tentative D call: TRBD1 (6 bases). The CDR3 is 16 amino acids. The V end lost 5 bases, the J end lost 1 base, and 16 bases lay between the germline ends. Germline V gene data show CDR1 as SEHNR and CDR2 as FQNEAQ (reference sequence). This chain's CDR3 is CASSASGVLGTDTQYF. CDR3 DNA: TGTGCCAGCAGCGCTTCAGGGGTGTTGGGCACAGATACGCAGTATTTT. The full variable domain, its missing parts supplied by reference TRBV7-9 and TRBJ2-3, is DTGVSQNPRHKITKRGQNVTFRCDPISEHNRLYWYRQTLGQGPEFLTYFQNEAQLEKSRLLSDRFSAERPKGSFSTLEIQRTEQGDSAMYLCASSASGVLGTDTQYFGPGTRLTVL.

The chain recombines TRBV28 with TRBJ1-2; 8 bases agree with TRBD1. CDR3 length equals 14 residues. The germline CDR1 and CDR2 sequences are MDHEN and SYDVKM. V dropped 7 bases and J dropped 4; count of bases not matched to a gene: 8. The CDR3 DNA sequence: TGTGCCAGCACCCTGGACAGGGTGTCCTATGGCTACACCTTC. The encoded protein is CASTLDRVSYGYTF.

This clone was seen just once. The V call is TRBV9, the J call TRBJ2-3, with D perhaps TRBD2 (7 bases). V was shortened by 3 bases and J by 3 bases, with 14 bases between the two germline ends. This CDR3 is 15 amino acids long. CDR1 SGDLS and CDR2 YYNGEE come from the germline V gene. In DNA form, the CDR3 reads TGTGCCAGCAGCGCCTCGGCGGGGGCAACAGATACGCAGTATTTT. Protein sequence: CASSASAGATDTQYF.

The chain recombines TRBV4-3 with TRBJ2-6; D is undetermined. CDR1 LGHNA and CDR2 YSLEER come from the germline V gene. This CDR3 is built from 17 residues. Trimming cost V 0 bases and J 4 bases, with 13 bases left between them. Written as DNA, the CDR3 is TGCGCCAGCAGCCAAGAGATACGCGGAGCCGGGGCCAACGTCCTGACTTTC. Its protein product is CASSQEIRGAGANVLTF.

The sample holds one count of this clone. The rearrangement joins TRBV28 to TRBJ2-7; D ambiguous. Trimming took off 6 bases at V and 4 bases at J, with 10 bases between the two ends. This CDR3 region has 12 residues. The germline V gene has CDR1 MDHEN and CDR2 SYDVKM. CDR3 sequence: CASSPFRYEQYF. CDR3 in DNA: TGTGCCAGCAGCCCTTTTCGTTACGAGCAGTACTTC.

The genes are TRBV4-2 and TRBJ2-3; 13 bases map to TRBD2. The ends lost 0 bases at V and 4 bases at J; junction bases unmatched: 1. The CDR3 totals 16 residues. CDR1 is LGHNA, CDR2 YNFKEQ, per germline. The CDR3 sequence is CASSQETSGGADTQYF. The CDR3 DNA is TGTGCCAGCAGCCAAGAAACTAGCGGGGGGGCAGATACGCAGTATTTT.

The chain couples TRBV9 to TRBJ2-3, with 8 nucleotides matching TRBD2. The CDR3 sequence is 14 residues long. The V and J ends lost 2 bases and 7 bases, in that order; junction bases with no gene match: 6. Germline loops: CDR1 SGDLS, CDR2 YYNGEE. CDR3 DNA: TGTGCCAGCAGCGTGGGACTAGTTCCAAATACGCAGTATTTT. Its translation is CASSVGLVPNTQYF.

The CDR3, as DNA: TGTGCCAGCAGTTTGACCCCTAGCACTAGCACAGATACGCAGTATTTT. It translates to CASSLTPSTSTDTQYF. The chain couples TRBV28 to TRBJ2-3, with D perhaps matching TRBD2 (5 bases). Trimming took 3 bases from V and 0 from J, leaving 13 bases between them. There are 16 residues in the CDR3. Germline V gene sequence: CDR1 MDHEN, CDR2 SYDVKM.

This clone was observed a single time. The rearrangement joins TRBV7-6 to TRBJ1-6, with 7 bases matching TRBD1. CDR1 SGHVS and CDR2 FNYEAQ come from the germline V gene. This CDR3 region has 14 residues. V dropped 2 bases and J dropped 8; count of bases not matched to a gene: 3. The CDR3 sequence is CASSLQGEYSPLHF. The CDR3, as DNA: TGTGCCAGCAGCTTACAGGGGGAGTATTCACCCCTCCACTTT.

The chain combines TRBV10-3 with TRBJ1-1, with D uncertain. V was cut by 3 bases and J by 3 bases, with 11 bases left in between. The CDR3 loop spans 14 amino acids. The germline V gene encodes CDR1 ENHRY and CDR2 SYGVKD. The CDR3 loop is CAISDSLSYTEAFF. Written as DNA, the CDR3 is TGTGCCATCAGTGATTCCCTTTCCTACACTGAAGCTTTCTTT.

The chain couples TRBV4-1 to TRBJ1-2; 9 bases line up with TRBD1. The V gene end was trimmed by 5 bases and the J gene end by 7 bases; junction bases not matched to a gene: 5. The CDR3 length is 13 residues. CDR1 and CDR2 from the germline V gene are MGHRA and YSYEKL. CDR3 amino acids: CASSAGTGLGYTF. The CDR3 DNA is TGCGCCAGCAGCGCCGGGACAGGGCTTGGCTACACCTTC.

The genes are TRBV9 and TRBJ2-1, with TRBD2 as a possible D gene (7 bases). The CDR3 runs to 15 residues. CDR1 and CDR2 (germline): SGDLS, YYNGEE. Trimming stripped 0 bases from V and 3 bases from J, with 10 bases between. The CDR3 sequence is CASSVEGGVYNEQFF. CDR3 sequence (DNA): TGTGCCAGCAGCGTAGAGGGGGGGGTCTACAATGAGCAGTTCTTC.

This clone was detected once. The V gene is TRBV10-3, the J gene TRBJ2-3, with TRBD1 identical over 9 bases. This CDR3 is 17 amino acids long. Germline trimming cut 3 bases from V and 1 base from J; bases unmatched to any gene: 8. The germline gives CDR1 ENHRY, CDR2 SYGVKD. CDR3: CAISDIRTGDRTDTQYF. The CDR3 bases are TGTGCCATCAGTGATATTAGGACAGGGGATCGCACAGATACGCAGTATTTT.

V gene TRBV10-3 combines with J gene TRBJ2-5; possible D gene TRBD1, 6 bases. CDR1 is ENHRY and CDR2 is SYGVKD in the germline V gene. The CDR3 spans 13 residues. V was trimmed by 10 bases and J by 1 base, leaving 13 bases between them. The CDR3 protein is CATSGAIQETQYF. DNA of the CDR3: TGTGCCACCTCAGGGGCGATCCAAGAGACCCAGTACTTC.

The chain links TRBV6-6 to TRBJ2-7, with 8 bases matching TRBD2. V lost 6 bases, J lost 4 bases, and 11 bases stayed unmatched. Germline V gene sequence: CDR1 MNHNY, CDR2 SVGAGI (reference sequence). The CDR3 spans 15 residues. CDR3 bases: TGTGCCAGCAGGGGGGGAATAGCGGGGTGGTACGAGCAGTACTTC. Protein: CASRGGIAGWYEQYF.

The genes are TRBV7-9 and TRBJ1-2; weak D call: TRBD1 (6 bases). The V gene's germline CDR1 is SEHNR and CDR2 FQNEAQ (reference sequence). This CDR3 comprises 14 residues. Between the trimmed V and J ends, which lost 5 bases and 7 bases, there was a span of 17 bases. The CDR3 DNA reads as TGTGCCAGCAGCCAAGGGCGACAGGTCTCTGGCTACACCTTC. Residues: CASSQGRQVSGYTF.

This clone was counted a single time. The chain carries TRBV9 and TRBJ2-7, with a tentative D call TRBD1 (5 bases). With 4 bases removed from V and 2 bases from J, the gap between germline ends came to 19 bases. Germline V gene sequence: CDR1 SGDLS, CDR2 YYNGEE. CDR3 length equals 16 residues. CDR3 sequence: CASSPKGQSGTYEQYF. The CDR3 DNA sequence: TGTGCCAGCAGCCCCAAAGGACAATCAGGGACCTACGAGCAGTACTTC. Supplemented by reference TRBV9 and TRBJ2-7, the full variable domain reads DSGVTQTPKHLITATGQRVTLRCSPRSGDLSVYWYQQSLDQGLQFLIQYYNGEERAKGNILERFSAQQFPDLHSELNLSSLELGDSALYFCASSPKGQSGTYEQYFGPGTRLTVT.

Turning to this clone: At the DNA level, this CDR3 is encoded by other sequences in the same sample as well. The rearrangement uses TRBV28 and TRBJ2-7; TRBD2 might be the D (6 bases). The V gene's germline CDR1 is MDHEN and CDR2 SYDVKM. Trimming pared 3 bases from V and 2 bases from J, leaving 11 bases between. CDR3 length equals 14 residues. CDR3 amino acids: CASSFPAGTYEQYF. Written as DNA, the CDR3 is TGTGCCAGCAGTTTCCCGGCGGGGACCTACGAGCAGTACTTC.

This chain links TRBV5-1 with TRBJ1-2; 8 bases align to TRBD1. The germline gives CDR1 SGHRS, CDR2 YFSETQ. This CDR3 is 13 amino acids long. Germline trimming cut 6 bases from V and 6 bases from J; bases unmatched to any gene: 7. This chain's CDR3 is CASTRGQGDGYTF. CDR3 DNA: TGCGCCAGCACGCGAGGACAGGGAGATGGCTACACCTTC. The complete variable domain, with remaining parts taken from reference TRBV5-1 and TRBJ1-2, reads KAGVTQTPRYLIKTRGQQVTLSCSPISGHRSVSWYQQTPGQGLQFLFEYFSETQRNKGNFPGRFSGRQFSNSRSEMNVSTLELGDSALYLCASTRGQGDGYTFGSGTRLTVV.

The V and J genes are TRBV2 and TRBJ2-1; D not certain. This CDR3 is built from 11 residues. V was clipped by 6 bases and J by 10 bases, with 10 bases between them. The germline V gene encodes CDR1 SNHLY and CDR2 FYNNEI. CDR3 region: CASSGRREQFF. The CDR3 region has the DNA TGTGCCAGCAGCGGTCGAAGAGAGCAGTTCTTC.

This clone showed up just once. The chain employs TRBV6-6 and TRBJ2-5, with 14 positions matching TRBD2. Per germline, CDR1 MNHNY and CDR2 SVGAGI (reference sequence). Trimming at V came to 4 bases and at J to 5 bases, leaving 6 bases not matched to a gene. The CDR3 is 16 residues long. CDR3 bases: TGTGCCAGCAGTTCACGACTAGCGGGGGGGCGGGAGACCCAGTACTTC. Residues: CASSSRLAGGRETQYF.

The chain couples TRBV28 to TRBJ1-5; 11 bases are a match to TRBD1. The CDR3 has 17 residues. Looked up from germline, CDR1 is MDHEN and CDR2 is SYDVKM. V lost 6 bases to trimming and J lost 0 bases; unmatched junction nucleotides: 7. CDR3 nucleotides: TGTGCCAGCAGAGACCGGGACAGGGGGTATAGCAATCAGCCCCAGCATTTT. It specifies CASRDRDRGYSNQPQHF.

The chain combines TRBV18 with TRBJ2-3; D remains ambiguous. CDR1 and CDR2 (germline): KGHSH, LQKENI. V was shortened by 3 bases and J by 6 bases, with 4 bases between the two germline ends. There are 11 residues in the CDR3. The CDR3 DNA is TGTGCCAGCTCACCTGAGGATACGCAGTATTTT. This gives the protein CASSPEDTQYF.

The chain joins TRBV7-3 to TRBJ2-3; D is ambiguous. V lost 3 bases to trimming and J lost 3 bases, with 7 bases between them. The germline V gene has CDR1 SGHTA and CDR2 FQGTGA. This CDR3 region has 13 residues. Written as DNA, the CDR3 is TGTGCCAGCAGCTTGGGCCAGACAGATACGCAGTATTTT. Residues: CASSLGQTDTQYF. Combining the CDR3 with reference TRBV7-3 and TRBJ2-3 gives the whole variable domain GAGVSQTPSNKVTEKGKYVELRCDPISGHTALYWYRQSLGQGPEFLIYFQGTGAADDSGLPNDRFFAVRPEGSVSTLKIQRTERGDSAVYLCASSLGQTDTQYFGPGTRLTVL.

This chain joins TRBV5-4 and TRBJ2-1, with unresolved D. The CDR3 has 15 amino acids. The V gene lost 4 bases and the J gene lost 2 bases, with 13 bases spanning the gap. CDR1 is SGHNT and CDR2 is YYREEE in the germline V gene (reference sequence). DNA for the CDR3: TGTGCCAGCAGCCCTAACCACGGTACCTACAATGAGCAGTTCTTC. This encodes CASSPNHGTYNEQFF.

This clone was seen just once. V gene TRBV5-4 combines with J gene TRBJ1-2; 7 nucleotides align to TRBD1. The CDR3 length is 14 residues. The ends lost 0 bases at V and 3 bases at J; junction bases unmatched: 2. The germline CDR1 and CDR2 sequences are SGHNT and YYREEE (reference sequence). CDR3 loop: CASSLEGGDYGYTF. CDR3 bases: TGTGCCAGCAGCTTGGAAGGGGGCGACTATGGCTACACCTTC.